This TCR beta chain derives from a study of shared clonotypes between healthy human individuals. V lost 10 bases to trimming and J lost 0 bases, with 19 bases between them. Per the germline V gene, CDR1 is MDHEN and CDR2 is SYDVKM. The CDR3 totals 16 residues. The study, taken as a whole, reports: Among donors, sharing of clonotypes was expected to be affected by sequencing depth. In general, naive subsets displayed greater estimated richness than memory subsets did.

Generated by immunoSEQ multiplex PCR, the TCRdb table keeps only in-frame clones and is missing some. The data show 2 million to 2.5 million clones, more than 85% seen once. Points on this clone: As yet, its antigen is unknown.

The sequence was collected from a man younger than 35 in good health. Some clones in this sample may be carry-over from other donors' samples. The sample comprised naive CD4+ T cells from PBMCs. Subset here: CD45RA+ positively selected. This chain links TRBV28 with TRBJ1-5, with a weak D call TRBD1 (5 bases). In nucleotides, the CDR3 is TGTGCCACCCTGACCTGGGGCCAATATAGCAATCAGCCCCAGCATTTT. Translating gives CATLTWGQYSNQPQHF.